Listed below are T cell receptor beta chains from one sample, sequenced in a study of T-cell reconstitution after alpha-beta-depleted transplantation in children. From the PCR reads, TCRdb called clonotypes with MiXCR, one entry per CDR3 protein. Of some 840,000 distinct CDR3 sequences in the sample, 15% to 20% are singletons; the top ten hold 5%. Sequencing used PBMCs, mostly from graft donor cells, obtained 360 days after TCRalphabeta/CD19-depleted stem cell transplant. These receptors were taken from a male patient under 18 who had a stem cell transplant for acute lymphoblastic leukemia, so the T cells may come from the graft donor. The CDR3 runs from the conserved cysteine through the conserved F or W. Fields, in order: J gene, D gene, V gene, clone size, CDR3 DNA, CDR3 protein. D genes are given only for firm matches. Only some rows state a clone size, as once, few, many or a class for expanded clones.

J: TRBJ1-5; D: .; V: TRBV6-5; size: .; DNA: TGTGCCGCCCGGGGGGCGGGGGGGAGCAATCAGCCCCAGCATTTT; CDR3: CAARGAGGSNQPQHF
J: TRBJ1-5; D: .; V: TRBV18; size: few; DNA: TGTGCCAGCTCACCAGTTCTGAATCAGCCCCAGCATTTT; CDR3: CASSPVLNQPQHF
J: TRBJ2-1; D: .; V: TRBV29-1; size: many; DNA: TGCAGCGCCCAGGCATACAATGAGCAGTTCTTC; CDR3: CSAQAYNEQFF
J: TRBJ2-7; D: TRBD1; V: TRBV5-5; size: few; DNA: TGTGCCAGCAGCTTGCCGGGACAGGGTGCCTCCGAGCAGTACTTC; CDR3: CASSLPGQGASEQYF
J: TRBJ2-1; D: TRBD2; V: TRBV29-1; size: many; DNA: TGCAGCCCTAGACTAGCGGGGAACAATGAGCAGTTCTTC; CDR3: CSPRLAGNNEQFF
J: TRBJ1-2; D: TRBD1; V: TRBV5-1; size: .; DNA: TGCGCCAGCAGCGATCGACAGGGGGCTAACTATGGCTACACCTTC; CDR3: CASSDRQGANYGYTF
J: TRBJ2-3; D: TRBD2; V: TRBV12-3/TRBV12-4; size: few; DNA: TGTGCCAGCAGTTTCGGGACTAGCTGGGCAGATACGCAGTATTTT; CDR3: CASSFGTSWADTQYF
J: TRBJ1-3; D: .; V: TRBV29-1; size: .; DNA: TGCAGCGTTGGTGGTCGACGGGACTCTTCTGGAAACACCATATATTTT; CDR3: CSVGGRRDSSGNTIYF
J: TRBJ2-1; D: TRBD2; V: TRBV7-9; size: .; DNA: TGTGCCAGCAGCCCAAGGAGCGGGAGGGTATCTTACAATGAGCAGTTCTTC; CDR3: CASSPRSGRVSYNEQFF
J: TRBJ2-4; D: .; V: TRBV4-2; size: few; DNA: TGTGCCAGCAGCGGCGGAGGGTATGGGGACAAAAACATTCAGTACTTC; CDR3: CASSGGGYGDKNIQYF
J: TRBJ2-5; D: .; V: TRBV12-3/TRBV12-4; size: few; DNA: TGTGCCAGCGGCCGACGGACGGAAGAGACCCAGTACTTC; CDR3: CASGRRTEETQYF
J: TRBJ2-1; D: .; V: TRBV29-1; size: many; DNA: TGCAGCGTTAGCGGCTCGAGTTACGATGAGCAGTTCTTC; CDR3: CSVSGSSYDEQFF
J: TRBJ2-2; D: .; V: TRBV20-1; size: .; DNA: TGCAGTGCTAGTCTAAGCACCGGGGAGCTGTTTTTT; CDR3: CSASLSTGELFF
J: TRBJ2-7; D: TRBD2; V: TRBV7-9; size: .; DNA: TGTGCCAGCAGCTTAAGGCGTTCCGGGACTACCTACGAGCAGTACTTC; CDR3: CASSLRRSGTTYEQYF
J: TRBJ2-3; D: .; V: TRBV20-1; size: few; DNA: TGCAGTGCTAGTAAGACAGTGATAAGCACAGATACGCAGTATTTT; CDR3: CSASKTVISTDTQYF
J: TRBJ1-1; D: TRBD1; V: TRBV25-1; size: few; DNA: TGTGCCAGCAGGGCAGGGGGTTATACTGAAGCTTTCTTT; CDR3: CASRAGGYTEAFF
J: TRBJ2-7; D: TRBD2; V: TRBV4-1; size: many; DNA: TGCGCCAGCAGCCAAGCCGGGACTACGTACGAGCAGTACTTC; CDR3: CASSQAGTTYEQYF
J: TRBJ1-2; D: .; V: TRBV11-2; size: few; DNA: TGTGCCAGCAGCTTCGAGCCTTTATCCTATGGCTACACCTTC; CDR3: CASSFEPLSYGYTF
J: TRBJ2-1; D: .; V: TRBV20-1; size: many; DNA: TGCAGTGCCCCAGGGACATACTACAATGAGCAGTTCTTC; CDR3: CSAPGTYYNEQFF
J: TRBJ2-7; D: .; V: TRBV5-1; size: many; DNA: TGCGCCAGCAGCTTGGGTGGGGTCGCCTACGAGCAGTACTTC; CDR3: CASSLGGVAYEQYF
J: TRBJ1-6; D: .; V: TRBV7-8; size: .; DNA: TGTGCCAGCAGCTTAGTCAGGGGCTTCAGTTCACCCCTCCACTTT; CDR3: CASSLVRGFSSPLHF
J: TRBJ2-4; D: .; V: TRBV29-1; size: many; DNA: TGCAGCGTTGAAGATGGTTCATTCATAAACATTCAGTACTTC; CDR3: CSVEDGSFINIQYF
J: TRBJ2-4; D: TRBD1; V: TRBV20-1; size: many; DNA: TGCAGTGCTAGAGGCGCGATTTCTTCGACAGGGAGCGAAAACATTCAGTACTTC; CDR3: CSARGAISSTGSENIQYF
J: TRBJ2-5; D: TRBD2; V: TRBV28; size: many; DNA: TGTGCCAGCAGTTTGAGCGGGAGATTGGGAGAGACCCAGTACTTC; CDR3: CASSLSGRLGETQYF
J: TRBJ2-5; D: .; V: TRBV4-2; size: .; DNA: TGTGCCAGCAGCCAAGCATCTTTTAGCAGCCAAGAGACCCAGTACTTC; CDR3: CASSQASFSSQETQYF
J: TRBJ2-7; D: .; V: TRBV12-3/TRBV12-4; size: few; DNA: TGTGCCAGCAGTTTCGGGTTTCTGGGGACCTACGAGCAGTACTTC; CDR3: CASSFGFLGTYEQYF
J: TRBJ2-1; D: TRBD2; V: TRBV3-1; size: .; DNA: TGTGCCAGCAGCCAAGTCGGCGGGAGGCGTTACAATGAGCAGTTCTTC; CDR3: CASSQVGGRRYNEQFF
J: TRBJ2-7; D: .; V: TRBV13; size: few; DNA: TGTGCCAGCAGCCTCATCGGGGCCTACGAGCAGTACTTC; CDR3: CASSLIGAYEQYF
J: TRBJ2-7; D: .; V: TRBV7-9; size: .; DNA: TGTGCCAGCAGCTCGGACAGGAGGGGTGCAAGCTCCTACGAGCAGTACTTC; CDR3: CASSSDRRGASSYEQYF
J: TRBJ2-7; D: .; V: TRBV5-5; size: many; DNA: TGTGCCAGCAGCTTGGGGTGGTCGGGCGGCTACGAGCAGTACTTC; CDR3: CASSLGWSGGYEQYF
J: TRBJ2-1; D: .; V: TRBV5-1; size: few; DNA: TGCGCCAGCAGCTTTAGCTGGGGCTCGTGGTCTGAGCAGTTCTTC; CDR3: CASSFSWGSWSEQFF
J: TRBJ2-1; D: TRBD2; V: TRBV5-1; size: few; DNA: TGCGCCAGCAGCTTTACTCTAGCGGGATATAATGAGCAGTTCTTC; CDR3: CASSFTLAGYNEQFF
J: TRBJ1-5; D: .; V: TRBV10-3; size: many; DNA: TGTGCCATCAGTGAAGTCGGGGATAATCAGCCCCAGCATTTT; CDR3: CAISEVGDNQPQHF
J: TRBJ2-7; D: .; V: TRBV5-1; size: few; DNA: TGCGCCAGCAGCTTCGAGGGGGGAATCCCCCACGAGCAGTACTTC; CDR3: CASSFEGGIPHEQYF
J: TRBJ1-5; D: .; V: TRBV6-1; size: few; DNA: TGTGCCAGCAAAAATACAAGGAGTTACAATCAGCCCCAGCATTTT; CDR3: CASKNTRSYNQPQHF
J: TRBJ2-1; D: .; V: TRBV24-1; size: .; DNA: TGTGCCACCAGTGATTACGGGAACAATGAGCAGTTCTTC; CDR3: CATSDYGNNEQFF
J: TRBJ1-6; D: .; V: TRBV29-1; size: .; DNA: TGCAGCGTTACAGACAGCCCTTATAATTCACCCCTCCACTTT; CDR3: CSVTDSPYNSPLHF
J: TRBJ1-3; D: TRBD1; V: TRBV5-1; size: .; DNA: TGCGCCAGCAGCCGTCTAGGGACAGGGTACAACACCATATATTTT; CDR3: CASSRLGTGYNTIYF
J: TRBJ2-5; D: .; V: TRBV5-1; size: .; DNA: TGCGCCAGCAGCTTAGACTCCCCGGGGGAGACCCAGTACTTC; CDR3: CASSLDSPGETQYF
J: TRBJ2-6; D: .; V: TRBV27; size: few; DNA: TGTGCCAGCAGTTATAGATCCGGTTTCTCTGGGGCCAACGTCCTGACTTTC; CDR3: CASSYRSGFSGANVLTF
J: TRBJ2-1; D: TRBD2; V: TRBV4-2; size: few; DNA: TGTGCCAGCAGCCAGTTAGCGGGAGGGAGCTTTAGCTCCTACAATGAGCAGTTCTTC; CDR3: CASSQLAGGSFSSYNEQFF
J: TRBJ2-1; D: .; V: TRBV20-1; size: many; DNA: TGCAGTGCCCCCGACGGACAAAGCAATGAGCAGTTCTTC; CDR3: CSAPDGQSNEQFF
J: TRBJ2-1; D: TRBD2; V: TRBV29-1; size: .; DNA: TGCAGCGTTGACCTACTAACTAGCGGGGTCTACAATGAGCAGTTCTTC; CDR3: CSVDLLTSGVYNEQFF
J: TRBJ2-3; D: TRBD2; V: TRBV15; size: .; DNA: TGTGCCACCGCGTCCCTAGCGGGAGGGCTTTATACGCAGTATTTT; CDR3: CATASLAGGLYTQYF